This TCR beta chain was retrieved from a study of T cell responses to AZD1222 COVID-19 vaccine. Some clones are missing from TCRdb's copy, which holds only in-frame ones; the method was immunoSEQ multiplex PCR. The sample lists over 120,000 clones, just under 95% occurring once. Germline V CDR1 and CDR2: MGHRA, YSYEKL. Trimming left V 2 bases short and J 3 bases short, with 13 bases between. This CDR3 comprises 16 residues. This specimen consisted of peripheral blood, obtained on day 0 of AZD1222 vaccination. J is TRBJ2-2 and V is TRBV4-1; D remains ambiguous. The source of this sequence is an adult in good health. The CDR3 sequence: CASSQSRVLYTGELFF. The CDR3 DNA sequence: TGCGCCAGCAGCCAATCTCGGGTTTTGTACACCGGGGAGCTGTTTTTT.